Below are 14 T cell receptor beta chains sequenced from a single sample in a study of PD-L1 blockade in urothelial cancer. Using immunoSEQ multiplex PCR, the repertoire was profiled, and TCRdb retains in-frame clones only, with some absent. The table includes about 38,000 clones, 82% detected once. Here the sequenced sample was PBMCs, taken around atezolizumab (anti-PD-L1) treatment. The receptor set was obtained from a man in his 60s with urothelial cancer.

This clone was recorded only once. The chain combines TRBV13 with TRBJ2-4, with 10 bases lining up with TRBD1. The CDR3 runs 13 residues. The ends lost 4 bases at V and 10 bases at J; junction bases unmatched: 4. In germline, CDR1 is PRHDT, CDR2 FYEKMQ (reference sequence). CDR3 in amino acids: CASSYGQGGIQYF. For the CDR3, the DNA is TGTGCCAGCAGCTACGGACAGGGGGGGATTCAGTACTTC.

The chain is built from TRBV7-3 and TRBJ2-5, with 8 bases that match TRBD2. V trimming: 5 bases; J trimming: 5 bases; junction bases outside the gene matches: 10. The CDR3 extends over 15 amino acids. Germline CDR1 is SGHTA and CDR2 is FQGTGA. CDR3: CASSPIGGAGETQYF. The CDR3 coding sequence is TGTGCCAGCAGCCCAATCGGGGGGGCGGGGGAGACCCAGTACTTC.

The CDR3 loop reads CASSQVPWRGKNTGELFF. CDR3 coding DNA: TGCGCCAGCAGCCAAGTCCCGTGGCGGGGGAAGAACACCGGGGAGCTGTTTTTT. The genes are TRBV4-1 and TRBJ2-2; 7 nucleotides agree with TRBD2. This CDR3 contains 18 residues. Germline V gene data show CDR1 as MGHRA and CDR2 as YSYEKL. J lost 1 base, V lost 1 base, and 9 bases had no gene match.

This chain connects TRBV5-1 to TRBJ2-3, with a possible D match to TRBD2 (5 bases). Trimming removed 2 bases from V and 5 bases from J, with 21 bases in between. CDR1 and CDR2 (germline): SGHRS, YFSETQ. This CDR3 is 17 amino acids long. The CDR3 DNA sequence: TGCGCCAGCAGCTTTGGGAGAAAAGGACCGTCTCGAGATACGCAGTATTTT. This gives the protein CASSFGRKGPSRDTQYF.

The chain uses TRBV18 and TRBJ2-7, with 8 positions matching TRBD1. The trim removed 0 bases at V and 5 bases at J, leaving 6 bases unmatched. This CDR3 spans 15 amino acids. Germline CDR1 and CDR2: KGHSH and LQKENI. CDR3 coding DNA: TGTGCCAGCTCACCACCGACAGGGGCGGACCACGAGCAGTACTTC. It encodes CASSPPTGADHEQYF.

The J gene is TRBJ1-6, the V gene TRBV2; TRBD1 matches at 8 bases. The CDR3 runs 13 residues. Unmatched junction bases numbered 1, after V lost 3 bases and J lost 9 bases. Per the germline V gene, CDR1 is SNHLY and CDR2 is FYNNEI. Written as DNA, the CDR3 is TGTGCCAGCAGTGACAGGGGGCGTTCACCCCTCCACTTT. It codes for CASSDRGRSPLHF.

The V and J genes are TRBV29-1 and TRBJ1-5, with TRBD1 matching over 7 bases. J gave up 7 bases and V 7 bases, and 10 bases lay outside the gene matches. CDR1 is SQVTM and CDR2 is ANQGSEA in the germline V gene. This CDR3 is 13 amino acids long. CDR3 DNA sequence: TGCAGCGGGGTAGGGGGCCCTGGGCAGCCCCAGCATTTT. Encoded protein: CSGVGGPGQPQHF.

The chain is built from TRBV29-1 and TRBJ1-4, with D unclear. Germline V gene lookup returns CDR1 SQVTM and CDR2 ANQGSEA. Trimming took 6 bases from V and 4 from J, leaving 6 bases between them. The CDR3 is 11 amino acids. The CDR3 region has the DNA TGCAGCGTAGAGAATAATGAAAAACTGTTTTTT. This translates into CSVENNEKLFF.

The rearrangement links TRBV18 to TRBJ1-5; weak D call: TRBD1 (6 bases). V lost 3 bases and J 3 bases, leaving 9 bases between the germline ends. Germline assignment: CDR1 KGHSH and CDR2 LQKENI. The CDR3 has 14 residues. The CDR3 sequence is CASSPSGDNQPQHF. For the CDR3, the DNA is TGTGCCAGCTCACCCTCAGGGGACAATCAGCCCCAGCATTTT. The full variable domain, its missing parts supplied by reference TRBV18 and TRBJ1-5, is NAGVMQNPRHLVRRRGQEARLRCSPMKGHSHVYWYRQLPEEGLKFMVYLQKENIIDESGMPKERFSAEFPKEGPSILRIQQVVRGDSAAYFCASSPSGDNQPQHFGDGTRLSIL.

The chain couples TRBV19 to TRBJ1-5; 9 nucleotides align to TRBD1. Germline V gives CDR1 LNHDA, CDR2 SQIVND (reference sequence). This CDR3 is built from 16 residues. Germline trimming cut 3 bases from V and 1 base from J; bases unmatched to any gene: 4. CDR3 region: CASSILGTGSNQPQHF. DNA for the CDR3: TGTGCCAGTAGTATCCTCGGGACAGGGAGCAATCAGCCCCAGCATTTT.

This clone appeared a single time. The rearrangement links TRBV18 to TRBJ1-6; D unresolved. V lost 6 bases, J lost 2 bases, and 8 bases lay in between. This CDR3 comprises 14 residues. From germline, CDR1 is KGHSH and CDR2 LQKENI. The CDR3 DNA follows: TGTGCCAGCTCCCTCGCAGCCTATAATTCACCCCTCCACTTT. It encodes CASSLAAYNSPLHF.

DNA of the CDR3: TGTGCCAGCAGCTTCTCCTCTAGCGGGGAACAAGAGACCCAGTACTTC. Its translation is CASSFSSSGEQETQYF. The chain couples TRBV7-9 to TRBJ2-5, with 9 bases identical to TRBD2. V shed 3 bases and J 2 bases; nucleotides not matched to a gene: 7. Germline V CDR1 and CDR2: SEHNR, FQNEAQ (reference sequence). This CDR3 region has 16 residues. Combining the CDR3 with reference TRBV7-9 and TRBJ2-5 gives the whole variable domain DTGVSQNPRHKITKRGQNVTFRCDPISEHNRLYWYRQTLGQGPEFLTYFQNEAQLEKSRLLSDRFSAERPKGSFSTLEIQRTEQGDSAMYLCASSFSSSGEQETQYFGPGTRLLVL.

CDR3 amino acids: CASSRSIGTGDNYGYTF. The DNA of the CDR3 is TGCGCCAGCAGCCGTTCGATTGGGACGGGAGATAACTATGGCTACACCTTC. The rearrangement joins TRBV5-1 to TRBJ1-2, with D possibly TRBD1 on 5 matching bases. Germline assignment: CDR1 SGHRS and CDR2 YFSETQ. The CDR3 has 17 amino acids. Trimming shortened V by 4 bases and J by 1 base, and 20 bases separated the two germline ends.

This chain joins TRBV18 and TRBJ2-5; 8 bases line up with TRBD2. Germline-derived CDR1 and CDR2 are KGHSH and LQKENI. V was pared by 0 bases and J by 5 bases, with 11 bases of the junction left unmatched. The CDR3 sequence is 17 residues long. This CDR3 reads CASSPPLAGGRRETQYF. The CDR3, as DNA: TGTGCCAGCTCACCACCTCTGGCGGGGGGACGTCGGGAGACCCAGTACTTC. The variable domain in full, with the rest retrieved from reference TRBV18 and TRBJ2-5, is NAGVMQNPRHLVRRRGQEARLRCSPMKGHSHVYWYRQLPEEGLKFMVYLQKENIIDESGMPKERFSAEFPKEGPSILRIQQVVRGDSAAYFCASSPPLAGGRRETQYFGPGTRLLVL.